The present T cell receptor (beta chain) was sequenced within a study of OX40 agonist ivuxolimab in advanced cancers. Study as a whole: Participants could have had prior anti-PD-1, anti-PD-L1 or anti-CTLA-4 therapy, and 40% had some.

Concerning this clone: Its antigen is not known.

The CDR3 contains 15 residues. Autoimmune disease history or systemic immunosuppression meant exclusion. TCRdb's copy holds only in-frame clones and misses some; the assay was immunoSEQ multiplex PCR. The sample has approximately 92,000 clones, around 94% seen once. Notes on the study in general: Expanded peripheral T cells had an undetermined antigen specificity.

The sequence was collected from an adult with an advanced solid tumor such as melanoma, head and neck, liver or kidney cancer. This material consisted of CD4+ or CD8+ T cells sorted from blood, taken in a trial of the OX40 agonist ivuxolimab. This chain links TRBV21-1 with TRBJ2-7; the table's D call of TRBD2 was not tested on the DNA. TRBV21-1 is recorded as a pseudogene. The CDR3 DNA reads TGTGCCAGCAACCCGTGGGGGGGTTCCCCCTACGAGCAGTACTTC. Protein sequence: CASNPWGGSPYEQYF.